This T cell receptor beta chain was observed in a study of blood T cell repertoires in COVID-19. Study summary: T cells, B-cell-depleted T cells, or PBMCs provided the cDNA or gDNA that served as material.

Germline-derived CDR1 and CDR2 are MDHEN and SYDVKM. The CDR3 covers 13 residues. J was trimmed by 7 bases and V by 11 bases; bases with no gene match: 13. Clones were sequenced by immunoSEQ multiplex PCR, and TCRdb holds only the in-frame ones, with some missing. The sample carries some 62,000 clones, approximately 79% recorded once. The receptor's source is a woman of 80 years or more with active or convalescent COVID-19. Sequencing used peripheral blood. The J gene is TRBJ1-1, the V gene TRBV28, with TRBD1 matching over 7 bases. The DNA for the CDR3 is TGTGCCCGACATTATGGGGACAGTGATGAAGCTTTCTTT. Translation gives CARHYGDSDEAFF.